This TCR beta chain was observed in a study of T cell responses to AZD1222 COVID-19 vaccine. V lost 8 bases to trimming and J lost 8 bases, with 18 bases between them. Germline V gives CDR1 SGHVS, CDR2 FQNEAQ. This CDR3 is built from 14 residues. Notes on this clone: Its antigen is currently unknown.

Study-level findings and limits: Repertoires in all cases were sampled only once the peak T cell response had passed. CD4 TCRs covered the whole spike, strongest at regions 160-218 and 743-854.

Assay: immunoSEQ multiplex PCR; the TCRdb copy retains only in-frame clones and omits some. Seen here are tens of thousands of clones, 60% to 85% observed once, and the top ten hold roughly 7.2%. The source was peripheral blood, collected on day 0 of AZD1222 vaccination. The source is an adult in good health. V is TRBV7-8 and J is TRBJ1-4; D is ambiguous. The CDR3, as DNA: TGTGCCAGCCGCGACCCCTTCAAGGACGAAAAACTGTTTTTT. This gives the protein CASRDPFKDEKLFF.